This TCR beta chain came from a study of T-cell memory formation after mild COVID-19. Study-level background: TCR clusters largely stayed donor specific. Study-level findings and limits: Day 37-peaking second-wave clones had unconfirmed SARS-CoV-2 specificity. CD4/CD8 balance held among clones contracting day 15 to 85, and later expanders leaned CD4+. Cross-reactive memory seemingly joined, as some responding clones were found in pre-infection memory.

Each CDR3 protein is one row after TCRdb ran MiXCR on the 5' RACE reads. Among more than 400,000 distinct CDR3 sequences listed, approximately 18% were seen once. Trimming cost V 3 bases and J 11 bases, with 19 bases left between them. The CDR3 has 14 amino acids. Germline loops: CDR1 LGHNA, CDR2 YSLEER. Worth noting for this clonotype: Antigen unknown.

This sequence originates from an adult woman who had mild COVID-19 (a few samples of this study predate the infection). Cell type and time point are not known. The material sequenced was PBMCs or a T cell subset sorted from them (not recorded which). This sequence joins TRBV4-3 and TRBJ1-1, with D tentatively TRBD1 (6 bases). CDR3 sequence: CASSQGTWLERAFF. The DNA of the CDR3 is TGCGCCAGCAGCCAGGGGACATGGCTGGAACGCGCTTTCTTT.